Reported below is one T cell receptor beta chain. The CDR3 has 13 amino acids. CDR1 is LNHDA and CDR2 is SQIVND in the germline V gene (reference sequence). Trimming removed 2 bases from V and 6 bases from J, with 10 bases in between. Libraries were prepared by immunoSEQ multiplex PCR; TCRdb keeps only in-frame clonotypes and omits some of them. The sample lists about 160,000 clones; under 90% were seen once. The sample comes from a study of blood T cell repertoires in COVID-19. Study at large: T cells, B-cell-depleted T cells, or PBMCs provided the cDNA or gDNA that served as material.

The origin of this receptor is a woman between 50 and 59 years old who had recovered from COVID-19. The sequencing input was PBMCs or T cells enriched from blood (not recorded which). The V gene is TRBV19, the J gene TRBJ1-2, with D hard to call. The CDR3 coding sequence is TGTGCCAGTAGTATACGAGGGAGTAATGGCTACACCTTC. Translated, it gives CASSIRGSNGYTF.